This TCR beta chain emerged from a study of cytomegalovirus exposure and HLA in healthy donors. The PCR was carried out with 60 Vbeta primers and 13 Jbeta primers. Profiled with immunoSEQ multiplex PCR; TCRdb holds only in-frame clones, not every one. This table has roughly 200,000 clones, around 84% appearing once. The CDR3 runs 15 residues. The germline V gene encodes CDR1 MNHEY and CDR2 SVGAGI. Trimming took 2 bases from V and 3 from J; bases not matched to a gene: 6. This TCR was sampled from a woman aged 18 to 35 in good health and CMV-seronegative. The rearrangement links TRBV6-5 to TRBJ2-7; the match to TRBD2 covers 8 bases. Sequenced sample: PBMCs. The CDR3, as DNA: TGTGCCAGCAGTTACGAGGGACTAGTGGGCTACGAGCAGTACGTC. The encoded protein is CASSYEGLVGYEQYV.